This T cell receptor (beta chain) was documented in a study of Ad26.COV2.S vaccination and SARS-CoV-2 variants. Treatment of the sample: 15 to 20 received Ad26.COV2.S at low or high dose, single or two shots; about 5 received placebo; per-sample allocation not given. Day 63 after the first vaccine or placebo injection was the time point for sampling. This clone was counted once. Germline values: CDR1 MNHEY, CDR2 SVGEGT. The V segment lost 2 bases and the J segment 7 bases; nucleotides outside the gene matches: 6. The CDR3 length is 14 residues. The assay was immunoSEQ multiplex PCR, and TCRdb's table has in-frame clones only and misses some. Among over 200,000 clones listed, over 75% were seen once.

This TCR came from a person aged 18-60 years who received the Ad26.COV2.S COVID-19 vaccine or a placebo. This material consisted of peripheral blood, taken in a trial of Ad26.COV2.S vaccine versus placebo. This chain uses TRBV6-2 or TRBV6-3 with TRBJ1-1; TRBD1 agrees at 8 bases. The CDR3 DNA is TGTGCCAGCAGTTACCTAAGACAGGGGAGTGAAGCTTTCTTT. The encoded protein is CASSYLRQGSEAFF.